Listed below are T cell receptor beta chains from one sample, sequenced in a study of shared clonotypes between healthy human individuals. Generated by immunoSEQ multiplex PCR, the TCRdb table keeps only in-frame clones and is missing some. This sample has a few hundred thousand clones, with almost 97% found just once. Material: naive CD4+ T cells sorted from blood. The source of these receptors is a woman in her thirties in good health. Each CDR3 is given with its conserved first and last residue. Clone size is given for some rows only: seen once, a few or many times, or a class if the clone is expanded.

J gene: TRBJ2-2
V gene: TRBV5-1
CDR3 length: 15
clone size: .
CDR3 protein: CASRPGTTNTGELFF

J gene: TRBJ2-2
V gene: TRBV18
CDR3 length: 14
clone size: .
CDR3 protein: CASSPTGGDGELFF

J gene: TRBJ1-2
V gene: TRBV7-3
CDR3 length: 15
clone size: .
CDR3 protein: CASSPAPGRNYGYTF

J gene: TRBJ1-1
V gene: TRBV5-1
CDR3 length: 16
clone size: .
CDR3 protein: CASSSKVLGMNTEAFF

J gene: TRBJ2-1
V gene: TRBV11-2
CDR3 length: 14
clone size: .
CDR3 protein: CASSLVREGNEQFF

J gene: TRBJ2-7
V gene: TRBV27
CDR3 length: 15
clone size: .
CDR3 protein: CASKVQGRINYEQYF

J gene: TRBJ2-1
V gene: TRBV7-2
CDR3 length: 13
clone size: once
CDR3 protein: CASSPGGHNEQFF

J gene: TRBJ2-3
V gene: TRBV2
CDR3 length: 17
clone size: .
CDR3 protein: CASSRLELAGASDTQYF

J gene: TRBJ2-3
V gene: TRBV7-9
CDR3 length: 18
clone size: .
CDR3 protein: CASSLGGLAGEHTDTQYF

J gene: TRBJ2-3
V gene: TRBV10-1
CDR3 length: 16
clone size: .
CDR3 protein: CASSEAVAGRTDTQYF

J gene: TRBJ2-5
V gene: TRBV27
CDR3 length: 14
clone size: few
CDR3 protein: CASSFPGASETQYF

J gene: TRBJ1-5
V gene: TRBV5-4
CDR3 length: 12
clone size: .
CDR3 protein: CASSHLSQPQHF

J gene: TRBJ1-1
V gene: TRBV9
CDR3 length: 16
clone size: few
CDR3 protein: CASSPRDRGKLGLAFF

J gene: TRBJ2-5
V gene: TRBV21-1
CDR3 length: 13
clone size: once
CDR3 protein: CASSNERQETQYF

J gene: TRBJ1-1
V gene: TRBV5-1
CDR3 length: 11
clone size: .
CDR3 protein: CASGQGSEAFF

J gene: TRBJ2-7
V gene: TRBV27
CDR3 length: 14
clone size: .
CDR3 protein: CASSPMGVSTEQYF

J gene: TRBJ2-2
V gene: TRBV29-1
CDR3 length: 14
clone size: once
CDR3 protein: CSGIRDRGPGELFF

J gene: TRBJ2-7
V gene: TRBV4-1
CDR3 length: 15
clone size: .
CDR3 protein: CASSQDPGARYEQYF

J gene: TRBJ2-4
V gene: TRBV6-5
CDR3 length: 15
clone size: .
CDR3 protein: CASSLTRTNRNIQYF

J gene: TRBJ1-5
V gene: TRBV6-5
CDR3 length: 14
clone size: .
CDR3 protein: CASSPTGYPQPQHF

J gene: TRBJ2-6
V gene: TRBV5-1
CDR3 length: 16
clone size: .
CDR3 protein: CASSFTGAPGANVLTF

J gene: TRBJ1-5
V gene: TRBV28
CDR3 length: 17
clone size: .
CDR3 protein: CAALSGQGLFSNQPQHF

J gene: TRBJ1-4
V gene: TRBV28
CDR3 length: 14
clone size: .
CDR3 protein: CASSLPGRNEKLFF

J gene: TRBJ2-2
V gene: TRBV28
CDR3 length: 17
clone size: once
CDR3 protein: CASSPNTSGRGTGELFF

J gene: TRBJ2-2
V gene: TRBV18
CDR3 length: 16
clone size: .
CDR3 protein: CASSPPVGLGTGELFF

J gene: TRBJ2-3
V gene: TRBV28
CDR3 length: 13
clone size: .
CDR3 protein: CASSFPPTDTQYF

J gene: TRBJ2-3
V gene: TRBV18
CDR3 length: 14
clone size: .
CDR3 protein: CASSPPGSTDTQYF

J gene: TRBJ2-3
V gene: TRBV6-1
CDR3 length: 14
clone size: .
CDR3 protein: CASSEDFSTDTQYF

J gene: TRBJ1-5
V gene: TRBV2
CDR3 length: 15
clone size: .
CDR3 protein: CASSERRDNYQPQHF

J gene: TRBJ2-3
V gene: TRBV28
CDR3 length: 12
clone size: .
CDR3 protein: CASSSSADTQYF

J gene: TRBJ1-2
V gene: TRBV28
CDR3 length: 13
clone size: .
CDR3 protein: CASSLGGHYGYTF

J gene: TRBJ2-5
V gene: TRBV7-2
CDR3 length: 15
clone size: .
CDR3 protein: CASSLGGGVIETQYF

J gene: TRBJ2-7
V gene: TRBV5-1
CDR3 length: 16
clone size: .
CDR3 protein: CASSLERTSVAYEQYF

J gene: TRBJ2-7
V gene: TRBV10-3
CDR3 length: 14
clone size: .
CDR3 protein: CAISEGLAGYEQYF

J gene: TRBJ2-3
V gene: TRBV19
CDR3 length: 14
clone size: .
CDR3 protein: CASSDTGGTDTQYF

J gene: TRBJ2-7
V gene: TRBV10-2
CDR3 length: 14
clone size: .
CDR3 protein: CASIPGGGTGEQYF

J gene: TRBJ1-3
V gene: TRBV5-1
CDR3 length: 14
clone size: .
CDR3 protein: CASSFGLEGNTIYF

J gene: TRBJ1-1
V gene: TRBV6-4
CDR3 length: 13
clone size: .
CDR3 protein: CASSQKLNTEAFF

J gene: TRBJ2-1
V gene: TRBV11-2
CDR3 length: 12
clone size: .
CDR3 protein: CASTLNRNEQFF

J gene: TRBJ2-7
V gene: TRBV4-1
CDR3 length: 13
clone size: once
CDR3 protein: CASSQLLAYEQYF

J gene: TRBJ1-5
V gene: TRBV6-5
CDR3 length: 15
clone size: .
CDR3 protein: CASRMDRGDNQPQHF

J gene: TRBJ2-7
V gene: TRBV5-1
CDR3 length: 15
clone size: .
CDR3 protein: CASSLGQGANYEQYF

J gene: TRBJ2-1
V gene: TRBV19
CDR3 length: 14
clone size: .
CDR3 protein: CASSIASVNNEQFF

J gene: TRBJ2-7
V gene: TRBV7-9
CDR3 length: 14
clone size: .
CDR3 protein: CASSPPGTWDEQYF

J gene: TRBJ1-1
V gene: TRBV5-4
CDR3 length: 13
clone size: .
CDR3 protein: CASSFLTGTEAFF

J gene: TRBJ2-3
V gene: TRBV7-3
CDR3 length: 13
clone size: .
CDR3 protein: CASSKQQTDTQYF

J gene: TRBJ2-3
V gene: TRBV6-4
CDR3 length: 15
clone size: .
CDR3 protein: CASSSDRGSTDTQYF

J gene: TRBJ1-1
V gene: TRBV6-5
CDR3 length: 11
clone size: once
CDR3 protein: CASRWGDSAFF

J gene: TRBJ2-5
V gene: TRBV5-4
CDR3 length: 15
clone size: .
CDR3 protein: CASSRGSGREETQYF

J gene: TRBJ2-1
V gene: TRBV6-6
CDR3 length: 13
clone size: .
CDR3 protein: CASTGTTLGEQFF

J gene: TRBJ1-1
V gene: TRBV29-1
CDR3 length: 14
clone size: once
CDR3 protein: CSVDKGLRNTEAFF

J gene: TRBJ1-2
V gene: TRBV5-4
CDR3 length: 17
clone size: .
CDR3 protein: CASSGNRDRAFFGGYTF

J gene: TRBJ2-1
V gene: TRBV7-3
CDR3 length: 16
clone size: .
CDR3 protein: CASSPDGLAGGQEQFF

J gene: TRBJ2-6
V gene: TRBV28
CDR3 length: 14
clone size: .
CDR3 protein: CASTPASGANVLTF

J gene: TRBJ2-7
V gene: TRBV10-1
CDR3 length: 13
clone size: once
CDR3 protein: CASGPGDSYEQYF

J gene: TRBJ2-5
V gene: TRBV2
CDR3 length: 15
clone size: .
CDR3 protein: CASSRGQGVKKTQYF

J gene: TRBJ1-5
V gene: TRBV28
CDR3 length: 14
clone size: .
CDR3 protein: CASKDGNSNQPQHF

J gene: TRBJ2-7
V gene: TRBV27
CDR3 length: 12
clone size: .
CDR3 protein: CASSRLAGEQYF

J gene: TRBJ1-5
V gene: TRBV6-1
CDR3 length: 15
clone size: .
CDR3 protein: CASRSLGQGGQPQHF

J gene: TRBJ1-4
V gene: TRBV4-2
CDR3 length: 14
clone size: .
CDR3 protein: CASSQYRGFEKLFF